One T cell receptor (beta chain) is described in this entry. Other DNA sequences in this sample translate to the same CDR3. The source of the sample is a study of blood T cell repertoires in COVID-19. Profiling relied on immunoSEQ multiplex PCR, and the TCRdb table lists in-frame clones only, not all of them. The sample contains roughly 350,000 clones, 70% to 90% of which appear only once. Germline V CDR1 and CDR2: MNHEY, SVGAGI. J was trimmed by 5 bases and V by 5 bases; bases with no gene match: 1. The CDR3 is made up of 14 amino acids. Sequencing input: peripheral blood. The sequence derives from a woman aged 25-40 years with COVID-19, enrolled during active disease. The rearrangement joins TRBV6-5 to TRBJ2-1; 12 nucleotides align to TRBD2. CDR3 nucleotides: TGTGCCAGCAGTCGACTAGCGGGGGACAATGAGCAGTTCTTC. Its protein product is CASSRLAGDNEQFF.